This entry lists 28 T cell receptor beta chains sequenced from one sample in a study of T cell changes during pregnancy in multiple sclerosis. Libraries were prepared by immunoSEQ multiplex PCR; TCRdb keeps only in-frame clonotypes and omits some of them. The sample lists around 85,000 clones, about 90% occurring once. This specimen consisted of PBMCs, obtained in the first trimester of pregnancy. These receptors were collected from a female donor in good health, serving as a control in a pregnancy study. Some clones in this sample may be carry-over from other donors' samples.

The genes are TRBV7-9 and TRBJ2-2, with TRBD1 as a possible D gene (5 bases). Germline V gene sequence: CDR1 SEHNR, CDR2 FQNEAQ (reference sequence). The CDR3 contains 14 residues. V lost 6 bases, J lost 2 bases, and 10 bases lay in between. CDR3 protein: CASRRGYNTGELFF. Written as DNA, the CDR3 is TGTGCCAGCAGAAGGGGCTACAACACCGGGGAGCTGTTTTTT.

The table lists this clone with a few counts. V usage is TRBV2 and J usage is TRBJ1-2; 8 bases are a match to TRBD1. The CDR3 spans 13 residues. In germline, CDR1 is SNHLY, CDR2 FYNNEI. After removal of 9 bases from V and 4 bases from J, the junction contained 7 bases not matched to a gene. DNA for the CDR3: TGTGCCAGGGGCACAGGGGGTGGCTATGGCTACACCTTC. Amino acids: CARGTGGGYGYTF.

The chain combines TRBV25-1 with TRBJ2-7; possible D gene TRBD2, 6 bases. This CDR3 region has 17 residues. CDR1 MGHDK and CDR2 SYGVNS come from the germline V gene. Trimming left V 4 bases short and J 1 base short, with 20 bases between. CDR3 sequence: CASSGTWGLGGSYEQYF. CDR3 DNA: TGTGCCAGCAGTGGTACCTGGGGCCTTGGAGGGTCCTACGAGCAGTACTTC.

V is TRBV15 and J is TRBJ2-1, with TRBD1 identical over 7 bases. CDR3 length equals 15 residues. Germline trimming cut 3 bases from V and 7 bases from J; bases unmatched to any gene: 9. Germline-derived CDR1 and CDR2 are LNHNV and YYDKDF (reference sequence). The CDR3 protein is CATSRGDRESNEQFF. The CDR3 coding sequence is TGTGCCACCAGCAGGGGAGACAGGGAATCGAATGAGCAGTTCTTC. Full variable domain (missing parts from reference TRBV15 and TRBJ2-1): DAMVIQNPRYQVTQFGKPVTLSCSQTLNHNVMYWYQQKSSQAPKLLFHYYDKDFNNEADTPDNFQSRRPNTSFCFLDIRSPGLGDTAMYLCATSRGDRESNEQFFGPGTRLTVL.

This clone has only one observation. V gene TRBV28 combines with J gene TRBJ1-3, with 10 bases that match TRBD1. V gave up 5 bases and J gave up 8 bases; unmatched junction bases: 9. Germline CDR1 MDHEN, CDR2 SYDVKM. The length of the CDR3 is 15 residues. CDR3 bases: TGTGCCAGCAGTGAAGAACGACAGGGGGCTGACACCATATATTTT. Amino acid sequence: CASSEERQGADTIYF.

The chain is built from TRBV18 and TRBJ2-3; 7 nucleotides line up with TRBD1. The trim removed 2 bases at V and 9 bases at J, leaving 8 bases unmatched. Germline V CDR1 and CDR2: KGHSH, LQKENI. The CDR3 sequence is 14 residues long. CDR3 sequence (DNA): TGTGCCAGCTCACCAGGGACAGAGGGTCGAACGCAGTATTTT. Protein sequence: CASSPGTEGRTQYF.

The genes are TRBV7-9 and TRBJ2-1; D remains unclear. Germline CDR1 reads SEHNR; CDR2 reads FQNEAQ (reference sequence). This CDR3 spans 13 amino acids. The CDR3 region has the DNA TGTGCGACGGCGGTTGAGAGCTACAATGAGCAGTTCTTC. Residues: CATAVESYNEQFF.

The chain recombines TRBV5-1 with TRBJ2-7, with D perhaps matching TRBD1 (6 bases). Trimming shortened V by 4 bases and J by 3 bases, and 17 bases separated the two germline ends. CDR1 is SGHRS, CDR2 YFSETQ, per germline. The CDR3 has 15 amino acids. CDR3 in DNA: TGCGCCAGCAGCCCATACCGGGACACTCTCTACGAGCAGTACTTC. Translation: CASSPYRDTLYEQYF. The entire variable domain, with the rest obtained from reference TRBV5-1 and TRBJ2-7, is as follows: KAGVTQTPRYLIKTRGQQVTLSCSPISGHRSVSWYQQTPGQGLQFLFEYFSETQRNKGNFPGRFSGRQFSNSRSEMNVSTLELGDSALYLCASSPYRDTLYEQYFGPGTRLTVT.

V gene TRBV7-9 combines with J gene TRBJ1-2, with TRBD1 as a possible D gene (6 bases). The germline CDR1 and CDR2 sequences are SEHNR and FQNEAQ (reference sequence). This CDR3 is 14 amino acids long. V lost 5 bases to trimming and J lost 2 bases, with 12 bases between them. CDR3 sequence (DNA): TGTGCCAGCAGCCAGGTCAGGGGAAACTATGGCTACACCTTC. Its translation: CASSQVRGNYGYTF.

The rearrangement links TRBV6-6 to TRBJ1-6; possible D gene TRBD1, 6 bases. CDR1 is MNHNY and CDR2 is SVGAGI in the germline V gene (reference sequence). The CDR3 spans 15 residues. The V end was cut by 6 bases, the J end by 0 bases, with 9 bases between. The CDR3 nucleotides are TGTGCCAGCAGGGGACAAAGCTCCTATAATTCACCCCTCCACTTT. It codes for CASRGQSSYNSPLHF.

CDR3 region: CASSKYGTITSNEQFF. In nucleotides, the CDR3 is TGTGCCAGCAGTAAGTATGGGACTATCACTTCCAATGAGCAGTTCTTC. This chain uses TRBV28 with TRBJ2-1, with 7 bases matching TRBD2. Germline trimming cut 5 bases from V and 6 bases from J; bases unmatched to any gene: 13. Germline lookup yields CDR1 MDHEN and CDR2 SYDVKM. The CDR3 contains 16 residues.

This clone was detected only a few times. This chain links TRBV7-9 with TRBJ1-1; D gene ambiguous. Trimming cost V 3 bases and J 7 bases, with 15 bases left between them. The CDR3 runs 14 residues. Germline CDR1 and CDR2: SEHNR and FQNEAQ (reference sequence). The CDR3 loop reads CASSLEYVPFEAFF. CDR3 DNA: TGTGCCAGCAGCTTGGAGTATGTACCCTTTGAAGCTTTCTTT. Looking up the rest from reference TRBV7-9 and TRBJ1-1 gives the full variable domain: DTGVSQNPRHKITKRGQNVTFRCDPISEHNRLYWYRQTLGQGPEFLTYFQNEAQLEKSRLLSDRFSAERPKGSFSTLEIQRTEQGDSAMYLCASSLEYVPFEAFFGQGTRLTVV.

This chain links TRBV14 with TRBJ2-7, with 13 positions matching TRBD2. J lost 0 bases, V lost 6 bases, and 11 bases had no gene match. Germline V gene lookup returns CDR1 SGHDN and CDR2 FVKESK. CDR3 size: 18 residues. The CDR3, as DNA: TGTGCCAGCAGTACCTGGACTAGCGGGAGAACTAGCTCCTACGAGCAGTACTTC. Amino acid sequence: CASSTWTSGRTSSYEQYF.

This chain links TRBV9 with TRBJ2-3; TRBD2 agrees at 9 bases. V was pared by 0 bases and J by 6 bases, with 14 bases of the junction left unmatched. The CDR3 sequence is 18 residues long. The V gene's germline CDR1 is SGDLS and CDR2 YYNGEE. CDR3 nucleotides: TGTGCCAGCAGCGTAGCTACGGGAGTAGCGGGAGTGAGCGATACGCAGTATTTT. Residues: CASSVATGVAGVSDTQYF. The variable domain in full, completed from reference TRBV9 and TRBJ2-3, reads DSGVTQTPKHLITATGQRVTLRCSPRSGDLSVYWYQQSLDQGLQFLIQYYNGEERAKGNILERFSAQQFPDLHSELNLSSLELGDSALYFCASSVATGVAGVSDTQYFGPGTRLTVL.

The chain links TRBV11-2 to TRBJ2-6; D possibly corresponds to TRBD1 (6 bases). The CDR3 sequence is 18 residues long. V was cut by 5 bases and J by 0 bases, with 17 bases left in between. Germline CDR1 reads SGHAT; CDR2 reads FQNNGV. The CDR3 region has the DNA TGTGCCAGCAGCAAACGCGGACAGCGCCGCTCTGGGGCCAACGTCCTGACTTTC. Its protein product is CASSKRGQRRSGANVLTF.

The chain joins TRBV27 to TRBJ1-1, with D tentatively TRBD1 (5 bases). Trimming shortened V by 3 bases and J by 2 bases, and 19 bases separated the two germline ends. Germline assignment: CDR1 MNHEY and CDR2 SMNVEV (reference sequence). The CDR3 is 17 residues long. The CDR3 loop is CASSFAPRLTGNTEAFF. The CDR3 DNA reads as TGTGCCAGCAGTTTTGCCCCGCGTTTAACAGGAAACACTGAAGCTTTCTTT.

V gene TRBV7-2 combines with J gene TRBJ1-4, with no clear D. The CDR3 totals 14 residues. V gave up 3 bases and J gave up 7 bases, with 12 bases separating them. Per the germline V gene, CDR1 is SGHTA and CDR2 is FQGNSA. Written as DNA, the CDR3 is TGTGCCAGCAGCTTTGTAACTGGGCGTGAAAAACTGTTTTTT. Translation gives CASSFVTGREKLFF.

The chain is built from TRBV27 and TRBJ1-4, with D unresolved. V shed 0 bases and J shed 8 bases, with 10 bases lying between them. The germline CDR1 and CDR2 sequences are MNHEY and SMNVEV (reference sequence). The CDR3 extends over 14 amino acids. The CDR3 loop is CASSLSAGREKLFF. The CDR3 nucleotides read TGTGCCAGCAGTTTATCGGCGGGGAGGGAAAAACTGTTTTTT.

This clone appeared a few times. V gene TRBV5-4 combines with J gene TRBJ1-5, with D unclear. The V end lost 0 bases, the J end lost 2 bases, and 9 bases lay between the germline ends. The CDR3 length is 15 residues. Germline loops: CDR1 SGHNT, CDR2 YYREEE (reference sequence). CDR3 nucleotide sequence: TGTGCCAGCAGCTTGGGGAGGAGGCGCAATCAGCCCCAGCATTTT. Protein sequence: CASSLGRRRNQPQHF.

In this sample, this clone turned up once. The chain couples TRBV4-1 to TRBJ2-3; 9 nucleotides agree with TRBD2. The trim removed 3 bases at V and 3 bases at J, leaving 1 base unmatched. The CDR3 has 14 residues. In germline, CDR1 is MGHRA, CDR2 YSYEKL. The CDR3 DNA sequence: TGCGCCAGCAGCCAGACTAGCGGTACAGATACGCAGTATTTT. It translates to CASSQTSGTDTQYF.

This chain links TRBV6-5 with TRBJ1-2; possible D gene TRBD1, 5 bases. Germline values: CDR1 MNHEY, CDR2 SVGAGI. With 8 bases removed from V and 4 bases from J, the gap between germline ends came to 11 bases. This CDR3 has 12 amino acids. The CDR3 loop reads CASRRQRYGYTF. The CDR3 DNA reads as TGTGCCAGCCGTAGACAGCGCTATGGCTACACCTTC.

This rearrangement joins TRBV5-5 to TRBJ2-5; TRBD1 matches at 9 bases. Germline loops: CDR1 SGHKS, CDR2 YYEKEE (reference sequence). The CDR3 extends over 14 amino acids. The junction had 2 bases not matched to a gene; V was cut back by 2 bases and J by 3 bases. CDR3 nucleotide sequence: TGTGCCAGCAGCTTTACAGGGGGCGAAGAGACCCAGTACTTC. It encodes CASSFTGGEETQYF.

This CDR3 is CASSLDGTGVLSGNTIYF. CDR3 nucleotide sequence: TGCGCCAGCAGCTTGGACGGGACAGGTGTCCTCTCTGGAAACACCATATATTTT. The V and J genes are TRBV5-1 and TRBJ1-3, with TRBD1 matching 8 bases. The CDR3 covers 18 residues. J gave up 0 bases and V 0 bases, and 8 bases lay outside the gene matches. Per germline, CDR1 SGHRS and CDR2 YFSETQ.

This rearrangement joins TRBV4-2 to TRBJ2-3; a weak D match, TRBD2 (6 bases). This CDR3 is 15 amino acids long. The germline V gene has CDR1 LGHNA and CDR2 YNFKEQ. Trimming shortened V by 0 bases and J by 1 base, and 8 bases separated the two germline ends. The chain's CDR3 is CASSQDRLGTDTQYF. The CDR3 region has the DNA TGTGCCAGCAGCCAAGATAGACTAGGCACAGATACGCAGTATTTT.

The chain links TRBV28 to TRBJ2-7; no firm D call. CDR1 and CDR2 from the germline V gene are MDHEN and SYDVKM. Trimming took 3 bases from V and 3 from J, leaving 15 bases between them. CDR3 length: 15 residues. The CDR3 coding sequence is TGTGCCAGCAGTTTCCCAGGATCTTACTTCTACGAGCAGTACTTC. Translated, it gives CASSFPGSYFYEQYF. The full variable domain, rest sourced from reference TRBV28 and TRBJ2-7, is DVKVTQSSRYLVKRTGEKVFLECVQDMDHENMFWYRQDPGLGLRLIYFSYDVKMKEKGDIPEGYSVSREKKERFSLILESASTNQTSMYLCASSFPGSYFYEQYFGPGTRLTVT.

Only a few counts were recorded for this clone. This chain uses TRBV6-5 with TRBJ1-1; tentative D call: TRBD1 (5 bases). The CDR3 totals 13 residues. CDR1 and CDR2 (germline): MNHEY, SVGAGI. V lost 2 bases, J lost 5 bases, and 9 bases lay in between. DNA of the CDR3: TGTGCCAGCAGTTACCGGGGGAATACTGAAGCTTTCTTT. This codes for CASSYRGNTEAFF.

CDR3 loop: CASSVGAGETEAFF. The CDR3 DNA reads TGTGCCAGCAGCGTAGGGGCAGGGGAGACTGAAGCTTTCTTT. This chain joins TRBV9 and TRBJ1-1, with TRBD1 as a possible D gene (6 bases). The ends were cut back, 0 bases at V and 5 bases at J, with 11 bases in the middle. Germline V lookup: CDR1 SGDLS, CDR2 YYNGEE. CDR3 size: 14 residues.

This chain uses TRBV28 with TRBJ2-5; 11 bases agree with TRBD2. CDR1 and CDR2 from the germline V gene are MDHEN and SYDVKM. The CDR3 spans 21 residues. V was clipped by 3 bases and J by 5 bases; unmatched bases: 23. The CDR3 nucleotides are TGTGCCAGCAGTTTTCCCATACTCGGACTAGCGGGTAGAGCGGGTGGGGAGACCCAGTACTTC. Its protein is CASSFPILGLAGRAGGETQYF.